This paragraph covers one TCR beta chain sequence. Its antigen has not been determined. Per-nucleotide qualities are absent, and no much larger clonotype sits a single base away. V drops 4 bases and J drops 0 bases, leaving 8 bases in between. Based on the germline V gene, the CDR1 and CDR2 sequences are SGDLS and YYNGEE. The CDR3 holds 14 amino acids from the cysteine to the phenylalanine. Just the 42-base CDR3 DNA is kept, in frame starting at base 1. TCRbeta CDR3 regions were amplified from genomic DNA using the immunoSEQ Assay, a bias-controlled multiplex PCR. On the study's bioinformatics: The number of nucleated cells in each sample was estimated from the amplification of reference gene primers within the assay. Sequence reads were collapsed and filtered to measure the absolute abundance of every unique TCRbeta CDR3 rearrangement. For each sample, productive Simpson clonality was calculated as the square root of Simpson's diversity index across productive rearrangements. TCRdb took this table from immuneACCESS and kept in-frame rearrangements with V and J called. Such tables lack part of the clones; where checked against another copy, unresolved V genes explain under half of the gap, and the rest is unexplained. The V and J calls and clone size are taken from that table; D and trimming were inferred from the DNA. The sample data list approximately 200,000 clones, and roughly 81% of these were observed just once. Of the sample, 10% to 15% falls within the top ten clones.

The sample originates from a study of blood T cell repertoires in COVID-19 (dated by TCRdb to about 2020). Regarding the research as a whole: Collaborator samples came from the United States, Italy and Spain and covered acute and convalescent phases of COVID-19. HLA class I and class II types, where available, came from metadata supplied by the sample provider rather than from assay-based typing. The material from the prospective study consisted of cDNA or gDNA derived from T cells, B-cell-depleted T cells, or PBMCs. The samples were drawn from two sources: the first 160 participants of the ongoing ImmuneRACE study, and 950 to 1,500 subjects contributed by 6 global collaborators. The sample metadata nearly always contained a de-identified subject ID, COVID-19 status, age in years and sex. Subjects who had been exposed to COVID-19, were actively infected with it, or had recovered from it provided the deeply sampled blood TCRbeta repertoires that made up the dataset. A freely available public database, intended as a resource for researchers studying the immune response to SARS-CoV-2, is where the repertoires were released.

One collaborating source in Seattle enrolled patients while the patients were actively infected and followed the patients over time throughout the course of disease. The collaborating institutions used their own protocols to collect whole blood in K2EDTA tubes. For TCRbeta analysis, collaborators shipped samples as frozen whole blood, isolated PBMCs, or DNA extracted from either of those sample types. Results and caveats for the whole study, not just this receptor: The amount of clinical and demographic metadata varied by source and participant and was provided uncurated.

The TCR was taken from a woman of 80 years or more with COVID-19, enrolled during active disease. The V and J genes are TRBV9 and TRBJ1-5, and perhaps TRBD1 as D gene, on 5 matching bases. The sequencing sample was made of peripheral blood. CDR3 region: CASSPQGSNQPQHF. The nucleotide sequence is TGTGCCAGCAGCCCGCAGGGTAGCAATCAGCCCCAGCATTTT. Joined to the reference TRBV9 and TRBJ1-5 proteins, this CDR3 gives the full variable domain: DSGVTQTPKHLITATGQRVTLRCSPRSGDLSVYWYQQSLDQGLQFLIQYYNGEERAKGNILERFSAQQFPDLHSELNLSSLELGDSALYFCASSPQGSNQPQHFGDGTRLSIL.